The 25 T cell receptor beta chains given below trace back to one sample, sequenced in a study of cytomegalovirus exposure and HLA in healthy donors. The PCR contained 60 Vbeta and 13 Jbeta primers. Libraries were prepared by immunoSEQ multiplex PCR; TCRdb keeps only in-frame clonotypes and omits some of them. The sample has around 180,000 clones, more than 70% seen once. The sequenced sample was PBMCs. The receptors stem from a middle-aged woman in good health and CMV-seronegative.

This chain uses TRBV4-2 with TRBJ2-3; the match to TRBD2 covers 9 bases. CDR3 length: 17 amino acids. Looked up from germline, CDR1 is LGHNA and CDR2 is YNFKEQ. Trimming removed 3 bases from V and 1 base from J; junction bases left unmatched: 8. The CDR3 is CASSQEKTSGRTDTQYF. CDR3 DNA sequence: TGTGCCAGCAGCCAGGAAAAGACTAGCGGCCGCACAGATACGCAGTATTTT.

The V call is TRBV28, the J call TRBJ1-2, with D perhaps matching TRBD1 (5 bases). CDR3 size: 16 residues. Germline-derived CDR1 and CDR2 are MDHEN and SYDVKM. V lost 7 bases to trimming and J lost 5 bases, with 23 bases between them. The CDR3: CASNSGTFTSFYGYTF. The CDR3, as DNA: TGTGCCAGCAACTCCGGGACTTTTACTTCTTTTTATGGCTACACCTTC.

The chain carries TRBV6-6 and TRBJ1-4; 8 bases agree with TRBD1. Unmatched junction bases numbered 5, after V lost 5 bases and J lost 3 bases. The CDR3 runs 15 residues. CDR1 and CDR2 from the germline V gene are MNHNY and SVGAGI (reference sequence). CDR3 nucleotide sequence: TGTGCCAGCAGTACTGGACAGGGCGCTAATGAAAAACTGTTTTTT. This codes for CASSTGQGANEKLFF.

Details on this clone: The junction does not match germline at one end; this may be a read error. The chain uses TRBV20-1 and TRBJ2-5; a possible D gene is TRBD2 (5 bases). Germline CDR1 DFQATT, CDR2 SNEGSKA (reference sequence). There are 11 residues in the CDR3. The CDR3 spells CSAREGSVGHF. The CDR3 nucleotides are TGCAGTGCTAGAGAGGGTAGCGTAGGGCACTTC.

The chain couples TRBV5-1 to TRBJ1-2, with 7 bases aligning to TRBD1. Germline trimming cut 3 bases from V and 3 bases from J; bases unmatched to any gene: 8. The CDR3 is 15 amino acids. Germline-derived CDR1 and CDR2 are SGHRS and YFSETQ. CDR3 nucleotides: TGCGCCAGCAGCTCCTCCGCAGGGGGGCACTATGGCTACACCTTC. Protein product: CASSSSAGGHYGYTF.

This clone was seen only a few times. This sequence joins TRBV27 and TRBJ1-2; TRBD1 agrees at 7 bases. J was trimmed by 2 bases and V by 5 bases; bases with no gene match: 8. Germline V lookup: CDR1 MNHEY, CDR2 SMNVEV (reference sequence). CDR3 size: 15 residues. The DNA of the CDR3 is TGTGCCAGCAGTCCAAGACAGGGACTCAACTATGGCTACACCTTC. It yields the protein CASSPRQGLNYGYTF.

This sequence joins TRBV5-1 and TRBJ1-4; 7 positions agree with TRBD1. Germline loops: CDR1 SGHRS, CDR2 YFSETQ. V was clipped by 0 bases and J by 8 bases; unmatched bases: 7. The CDR3 has 15 residues. For the CDR3, the DNA is TGCGCCAGCAGCTTGGAGGCAGGGGGTATGGAAAAACTGTTTTTT. Encoded protein: CASSLEAGGMEKLFF.

The chain recombines TRBV19 with TRBJ2-3; 7 bases align to TRBD2. V gave up 5 bases and J gave up 5 bases; unmatched junction bases: 13. From germline, CDR1 is LNHDA and CDR2 SQIVND (reference sequence). This CDR3 has 16 amino acids. The CDR3 reads CASSFSAGAKQDTQYF. The CDR3 nucleotides read TGTGCCAGTAGTTTCTCGGCGGGAGCGAAACAAGATACGCAGTATTTT. Combining the CDR3 with reference TRBV19 and TRBJ2-3 gives the whole variable domain DGGITQSPKYLFRKEGQNVTLSCEQNLNHDAMYWYRQDPGQGLRLIYYSQIVNDFQKGDIAEGYSVSREKKESFPLTVTSAQKNPTAFYLCASSFSAGAKQDTQYFGPGTRLTVL.

The J gene is TRBJ1-1, the V gene TRBV7-2; D is unresolved. CDR1 and CDR2 from the germline V gene are SGHTA and FQGNSA. Trimming removed 3 bases from V and 3 bases from J, with 11 bases in between. CDR3 length: 14 residues. The CDR3 sequence: CASSFSGGDTEAFF. DNA for the CDR3: TGTGCCAGCAGCTTCAGTGGAGGAGACACTGAAGCTTTCTTT.

The chain employs TRBV29-1 and TRBJ2-1; 13 nucleotides line up with TRBD2. Germline CDR1 SQVTM, CDR2 ANQGSEA. The CDR3 spans 15 residues. J lost 5 bases, V lost 7 bases, and 8 bases had no gene match. Written as DNA, the CDR3 is TGCAGCGCCCTGGGACTAGCGGGACAGAACAATGAGCAGTTCTTC. Protein: CSALGLAGQNNEQFF.

There are a few counts of this clone. V and J are TRBV19 and TRBJ1-2; 8 bases agree with TRBD1. Germline CDR1 is LNHDA and CDR2 is SQIVND (reference sequence). J gave up 7 bases and V 3 bases, and 13 bases lay outside the gene matches. This CDR3 is 16 amino acids long. The CDR3 DNA follows: TGTGCCAGTAGTATTGTCTCGACAGGGGCCGCGGGTGGCTACACCTTC. As protein: CASSIVSTGAAGGYTF.

This clone was detected a few times. The chain joins TRBV7-2 to TRBJ2-7; D uncertain. V dropped 6 bases and J dropped 3 bases, with 18 bases sitting between them. The length of the CDR3 is 15 residues. CDR1 is SGHTA, CDR2 FQGNSA, per germline. As DNA, the CDR3 is TGTGCCAGCAGTTTGAGGTTAGGTGCTCTCTACGAGCAGTACGTC. Its protein is CASSLRLGALYEQYV.

The chain uses TRBV6-5 and TRBJ2-5, with TRBD2 as a possible D gene (6 bases). The last part of the DNA fits TRBJ2-7 better; the J call may be wrong. Per germline, CDR1 MNHEY and CDR2 SVGAGI. This CDR3 is 16 amino acids long. The CDR3 DNA is TGTGCCAGCAGTTACTCGATAGATGCGCGGGGCGGCGAGCAGTACTTC. Amino acid sequence: CASSYSIDARGGEQYF.

V and J are TRBV7-3 and TRBJ1-2; D gene unclear. This CDR3 has 13 amino acids. Germline CDR1 reads SGHTA; CDR2 reads FQGTGA. Trimming pared 4 bases from V and 4 bases from J, leaving 10 bases between. CDR3 DNA sequence: TGTGCCAGCAGCTCCGATCTCGGCTATGGCTACACCTTC. This codes for CASSSDLGYGYTF.

Concerning this clone itself: Sequence at one end of the junction differs from germline and may be a read error. The chain recombines TRBV15 with TRBJ1-1, with D unresolved. The CDR3 spans 12 residues. CDR1 LNHNV and CDR2 YYDKDF come from the germline V gene (reference sequence). Here the CDR3 reads CATSRDQATAAF. The CDR3 coding sequence is TGTGCCACCAGCAGAGATCAGGCGACGGCCGCCTTT.

This sequence joins TRBV6-5 and TRBJ2-1; 13 positions match TRBD2. The V and J ends lost 4 bases and 9 bases, in that order; junction bases with no gene match: 9. Per the germline V gene, CDR1 is MNHEY and CDR2 is SVGAGI. CDR3 length: 16 residues. The CDR3 DNA reads as TGTGCCAGCAGTTTTTCTGGGACTAGCGGGGTGGGTGAGCAGTTCTTC. Residues: CASSFSGTSGVGEQFF.

This clone has just one count. The chain has TRBV18 and TRBJ1-4; D is unresolved. This CDR3 has 13 amino acids. V was pared by 4 bases and J by 5 bases, with 8 bases between. Germline CDR1 is KGHSH and CDR2 is LQKENI. The CDR3, as DNA: TGTGCCAGCTCACAGACACAAAATGAAAAACTGTTTTTT. Amino acids: CASSQTQNEKLFF.

This clone was seen only a few times. This chain connects TRBV30 to TRBJ1-1, with D perhaps matching TRBD1 (5 bases). Trimming cost V 1 base and J 9 bases, with 15 bases left between them. The CDR3 covers 13 residues. Germline V gene sequence: CDR1 GTSNPN, CDR2 SVGIG (reference sequence). The CDR3 sequence: CAWSGGDNFKAFF. Here the CDR3 DNA reads TGTGCCTGGAGTGGGGGGGATAACTTTAAAGCTTTCTTT.

V usage is TRBV7-2 and J usage is TRBJ2-2, with 7 nucleotides matching TRBD2. The CDR3 has 18 amino acids. CDR1 and CDR2 (germline): SGHTA, FQGNSA. Germline trimming cut 5 bases from V and 5 bases from J; bases unmatched to any gene: 17. CDR3 nucleotides: TGTGCCAGCAGCCCTCAACTGGGGGTCCTGGGGGGGACCGGGGAGCTGTTTTTT. Protein product: CASSPQLGVLGGTGELFF.

This clone was counted once. V is TRBV9 and J is TRBJ1-1, with D perhaps matching TRBD1 (6 bases). Germline values: CDR1 SGDLS, CDR2 YYNGEE. Between the trimmed V and J ends, which lost 3 bases and 4 bases, there was a span of 13 bases. The CDR3 is 14 amino acids. This chain's CDR3 is CASSGTGHGTEAFF. CDR3 DNA: TGTGCCAGCAGCGGAACGGGACATGGCACTGAAGCTTTCTTT.

The chain is built from TRBV30 and TRBJ1-3, with D unresolved. This CDR3 is 13 amino acids long. The V end was cut by 7 bases, the J end by 0 bases, with 10 bases between. Germline assignment: CDR1 GTSNPN and CDR2 SVGIG (reference sequence). The CDR3 bases are TGTGCCTTCCAATCGGGCTCTGGAAACACCATATATTTT. As protein: CAFQSGSGNTIYF.

The V call is TRBV9, the J call TRBJ2-2; 9 bases are a match to TRBD2. Trimming took 0 bases from V and 3 from J; bases not matched to a gene: 0. CDR3 length: 15 amino acids. CDR1 is SGDLS, CDR2 YYNGEE, per germline. Written as DNA, the CDR3 is TGTGCCAGCAGCGTAGTAGCGGGAGACACCGGGGAGCTGTTTTTT. Its translation is CASSVVAGDTGELFF. The variable domain in full, with the rest retrieved from reference TRBV9 and TRBJ2-2, is DSGVTQTPKHLITATGQRVTLRCSPRSGDLSVYWYQQSLDQGLQFLIQYYNGEERAKGNILERFSAQQFPDLHSELNLSSLELGDSALYFCASSVVAGDTGELFFGEGSRLTVL.

The chain employs TRBV29-1 and TRBJ1-5; 8 bases map to TRBD1. Germline assignment: CDR1 SQVTM and CDR2 ANQGSEA. The CDR3 spans 13 residues. V was clipped by 6 bases and J by 5 bases; unmatched bases: 6. In nucleotides, the CDR3 is TGCAGCGTGCAGGTACAGGGGGATCAGCCCCAGCATTTT. This encodes CSVQVQGDQPQHF.

The J gene is TRBJ1-5, the V gene TRBV5-6; the match to TRBD1 covers 9 bases. The V gene's germline CDR1 is SGHDT and CDR2 YYEEEE. This CDR3 has 16 amino acids. V dropped 3 bases and J dropped 5; count of bases not matched to a gene: 9. Here the CDR3 reads CASSSDRGGRYQPQHF. For the CDR3, the DNA is TGTGCCAGCAGCTCCGACAGGGGGGGTAGGTATCAGCCCCAGCATTTT.

A few counts support this clone. CDR3 sequence: CASSQTGHNQPQHF. The CDR3 nucleotides are TGTGCCAGCAGCCAAACAGGTCACAATCAGCCCCAGCATTTT. V is TRBV14 and J is TRBJ1-5, with D tentatively TRBD1 (5 bases). Trimming removed 2 bases from V and 3 bases from J, with 8 bases in between. The CDR3 is 14 residues long. CDR1 and CDR2 from the germline V gene are SGHDN and FVKESK.